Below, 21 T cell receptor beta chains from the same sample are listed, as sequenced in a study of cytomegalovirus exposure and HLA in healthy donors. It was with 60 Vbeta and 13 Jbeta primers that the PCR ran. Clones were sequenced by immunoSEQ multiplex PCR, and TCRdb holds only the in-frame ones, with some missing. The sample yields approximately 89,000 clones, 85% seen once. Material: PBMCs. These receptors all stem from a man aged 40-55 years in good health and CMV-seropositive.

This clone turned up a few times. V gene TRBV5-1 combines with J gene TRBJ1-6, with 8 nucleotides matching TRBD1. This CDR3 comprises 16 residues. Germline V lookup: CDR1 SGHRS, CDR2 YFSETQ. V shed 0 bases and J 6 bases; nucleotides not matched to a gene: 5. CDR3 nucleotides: TGCGCCAGCAGCTTGGGGGACAGGTTGGGTAATTCACCCCTCCACTTT. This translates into CASSLGDRLGNSPLHF.

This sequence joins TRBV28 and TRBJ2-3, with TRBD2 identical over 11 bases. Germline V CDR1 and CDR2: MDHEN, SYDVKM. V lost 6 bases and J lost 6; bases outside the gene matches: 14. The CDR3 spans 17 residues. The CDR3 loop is CASSTKVTSGKWDTQYF. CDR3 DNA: TGTGCCAGCAGCACAAAAGTGACTAGCGGGAAATGGGATACGCAGTATTTT.

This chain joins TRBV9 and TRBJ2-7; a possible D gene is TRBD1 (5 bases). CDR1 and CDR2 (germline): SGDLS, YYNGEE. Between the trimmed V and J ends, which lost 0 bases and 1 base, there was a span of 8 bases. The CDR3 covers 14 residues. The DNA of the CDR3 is TGTGCCAGCAGCGTAGCTAAGGGGTCCTACGAGCAGTACTTC. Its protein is CASSVAKGSYEQYF. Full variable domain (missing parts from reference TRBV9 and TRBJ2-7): DSGVTQTPKHLITATGQRVTLRCSPRSGDLSVYWYQQSLDQGLQFLIQYYNGEERAKGNILERFSAQQFPDLHSELNLSSLELGDSALYFCASSVAKGSYEQYFGPGTRLTVT.

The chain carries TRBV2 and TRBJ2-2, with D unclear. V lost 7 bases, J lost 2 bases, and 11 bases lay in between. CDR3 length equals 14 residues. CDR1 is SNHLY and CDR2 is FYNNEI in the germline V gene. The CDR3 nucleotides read TGTGCCAGCAAAGTGGGCGCAAACACCGGGGAGCTGTTTTTT. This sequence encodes CASKVGANTGELFF.

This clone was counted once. CDR3 protein: CSGGGLQNTQYF. CDR3 bases: TGCAGCGGAGGCGGCCTGCAGAATACGCAGTATTTT. This chain joins TRBV29-1 and TRBJ2-3, with unresolved D. CDR3 size: 12 residues. CDR1 is SQVTM, CDR2 ANQGSEA, per germline. V dropped 7 bases and J dropped 7 bases, with 15 bases sitting between them.

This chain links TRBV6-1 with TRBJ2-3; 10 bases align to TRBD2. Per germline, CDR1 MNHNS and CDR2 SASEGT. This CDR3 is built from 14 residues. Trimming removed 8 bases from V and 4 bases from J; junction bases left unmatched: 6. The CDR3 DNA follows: TGTGCCAGCCTAACTAGCGGGGACGCAGATACGCAGTATTTT. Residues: CASLTSGDADTQYF.

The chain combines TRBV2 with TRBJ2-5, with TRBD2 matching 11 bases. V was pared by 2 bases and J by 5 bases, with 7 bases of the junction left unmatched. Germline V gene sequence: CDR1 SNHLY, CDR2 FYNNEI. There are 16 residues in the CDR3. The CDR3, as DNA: TGTGCCAGCAGTGAATGGTTAGCGGGGGGGCGGGAGACCCAGTACTTC. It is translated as CASSEWLAGGRETQYF.

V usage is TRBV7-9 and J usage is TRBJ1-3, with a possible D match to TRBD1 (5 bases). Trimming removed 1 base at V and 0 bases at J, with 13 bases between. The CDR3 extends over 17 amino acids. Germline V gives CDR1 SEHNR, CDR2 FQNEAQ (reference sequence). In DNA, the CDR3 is TGTGCCAGCAGCTTAGATGGGGGGGGAAGCTCTGGAAACACCATATATTTT. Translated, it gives CASSLDGGGSSGNTIYF.

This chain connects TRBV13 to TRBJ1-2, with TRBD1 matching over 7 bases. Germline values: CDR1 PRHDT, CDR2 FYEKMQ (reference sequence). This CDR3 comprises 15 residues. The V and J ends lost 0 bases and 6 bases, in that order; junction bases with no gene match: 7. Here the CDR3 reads CASSLGLQGEHGYTF. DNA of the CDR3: TGTGCCAGCAGCTTAGGACTCCAGGGGGAACATGGCTACACCTTC.

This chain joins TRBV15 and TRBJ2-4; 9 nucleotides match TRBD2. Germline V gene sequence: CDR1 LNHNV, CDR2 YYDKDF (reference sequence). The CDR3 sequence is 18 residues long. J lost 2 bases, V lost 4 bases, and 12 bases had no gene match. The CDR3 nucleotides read TGTGCCACCAGCACCCTAAGTGTAGCGGGGGTTCCCAAAAACATTCAGTACTTC. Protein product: CATSTLSVAGVPKNIQYF.

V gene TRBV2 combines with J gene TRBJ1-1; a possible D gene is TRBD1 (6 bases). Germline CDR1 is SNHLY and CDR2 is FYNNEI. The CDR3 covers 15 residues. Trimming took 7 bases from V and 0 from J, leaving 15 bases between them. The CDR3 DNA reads TGTGCCAGCAAATACAGGGAATCCATGAACACTGAAGCTTTCTTT. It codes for CASKYRESMNTEAFF. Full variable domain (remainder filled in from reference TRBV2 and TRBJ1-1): EPEVTQTPSHQVTQMGQEVILRCVPISNHLYFYWYRQILGQKVEFLVSFYNNEISEKSEIFDDQFSVERPDGSNFTLKIRSTKLEDSAMYFCASKYRESMNTEAFFGQGTRLTVV.

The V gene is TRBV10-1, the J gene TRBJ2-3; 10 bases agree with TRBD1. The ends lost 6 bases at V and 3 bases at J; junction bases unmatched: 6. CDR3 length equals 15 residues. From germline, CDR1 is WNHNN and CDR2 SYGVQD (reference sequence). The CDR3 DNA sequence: TGCGCCAGCAGCTGGGACAGGGGATCGACAGATACGCAGTATTTT. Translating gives CASSWDRGSTDTQYF.

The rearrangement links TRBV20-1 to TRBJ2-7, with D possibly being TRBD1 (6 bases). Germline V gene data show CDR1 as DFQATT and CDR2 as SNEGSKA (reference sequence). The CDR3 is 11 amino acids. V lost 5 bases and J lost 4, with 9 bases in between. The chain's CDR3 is CSARQAYEQYF. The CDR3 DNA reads TGCAGTGCTCGACAGGCTTACGAGCAGTACTTC.

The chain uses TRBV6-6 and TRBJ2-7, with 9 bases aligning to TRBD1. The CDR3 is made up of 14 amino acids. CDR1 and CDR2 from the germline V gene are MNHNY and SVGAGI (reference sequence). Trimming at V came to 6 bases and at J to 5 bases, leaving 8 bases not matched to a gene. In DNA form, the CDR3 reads TGTGCCAGCAGCCCGAGACAGGGGGGCAACGAGCAGTACTTC. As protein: CASSPRQGGNEQYF.

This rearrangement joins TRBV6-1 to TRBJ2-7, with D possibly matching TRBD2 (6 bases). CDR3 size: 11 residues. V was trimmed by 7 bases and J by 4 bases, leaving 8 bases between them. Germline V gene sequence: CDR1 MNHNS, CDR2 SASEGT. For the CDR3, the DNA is TGTGCCAGCACGGGACTTTACGAGCAGTACTTC. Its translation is CASTGLYEQYF.

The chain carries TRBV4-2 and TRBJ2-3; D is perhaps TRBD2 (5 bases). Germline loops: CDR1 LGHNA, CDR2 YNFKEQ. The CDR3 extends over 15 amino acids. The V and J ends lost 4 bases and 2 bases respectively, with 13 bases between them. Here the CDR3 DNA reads TGTGCCAGCAGCCCACCCAGCGGCCTCACAGATACGCAGTATTTT. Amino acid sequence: CASSPPSGLTDTQYF.

This CDR3 is CASRAGNYQPQHF. The DNA of the CDR3 is TGTGCCAGCAGGGCAGGGAATTATCAGCCCCAGCATTTT. The rearrangement links TRBV2 to TRBJ1-5; D perhaps matches TRBD1 (5 bases). Trimming cost V 6 bases and J 5 bases, with 11 bases left between them. The germline V gene encodes CDR1 SNHLY and CDR2 FYNNEI. The CDR3 is 13 amino acids.

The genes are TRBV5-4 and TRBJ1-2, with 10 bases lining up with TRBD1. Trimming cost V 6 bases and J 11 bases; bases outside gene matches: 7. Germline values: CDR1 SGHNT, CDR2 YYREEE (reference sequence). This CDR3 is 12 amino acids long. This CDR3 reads CASTGGTGAYTF. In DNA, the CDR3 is TGTGCCAGCACTGGGGGGACAGGGGCGTACACCTTC.

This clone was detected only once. DNA of the CDR3: TGCGCCAGCAGCTTTGAACTGAACACCGGGGAGCTGTTTTTT. This encodes CASSFELNTGELFF. This rearrangement joins TRBV5-1 to TRBJ2-2; no clear D gene. The CDR3 loop spans 14 amino acids. Germline values: CDR1 SGHRS, CDR2 YFSETQ. Between the trimmed V and J ends, which lost 2 bases and 1 base, there was a span of 6 bases.

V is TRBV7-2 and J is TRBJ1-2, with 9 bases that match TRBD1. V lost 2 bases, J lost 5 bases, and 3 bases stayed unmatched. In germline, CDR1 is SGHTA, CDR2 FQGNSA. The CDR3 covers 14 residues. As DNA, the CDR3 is TGTGCCAGCAGCTTAACAGGGGGCGGATATGGCTACACCTTC. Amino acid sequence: CASSLTGGGYGYTF.

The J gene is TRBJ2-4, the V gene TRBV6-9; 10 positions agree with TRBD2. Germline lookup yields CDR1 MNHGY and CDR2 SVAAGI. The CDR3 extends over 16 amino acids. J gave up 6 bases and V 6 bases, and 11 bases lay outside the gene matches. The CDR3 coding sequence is TGTGCCAGCAGGTGTCCTAGCGGGGGTTTCCCAAACATTCAGTACTTC. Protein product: CASRCPSGGFPNIQYF.